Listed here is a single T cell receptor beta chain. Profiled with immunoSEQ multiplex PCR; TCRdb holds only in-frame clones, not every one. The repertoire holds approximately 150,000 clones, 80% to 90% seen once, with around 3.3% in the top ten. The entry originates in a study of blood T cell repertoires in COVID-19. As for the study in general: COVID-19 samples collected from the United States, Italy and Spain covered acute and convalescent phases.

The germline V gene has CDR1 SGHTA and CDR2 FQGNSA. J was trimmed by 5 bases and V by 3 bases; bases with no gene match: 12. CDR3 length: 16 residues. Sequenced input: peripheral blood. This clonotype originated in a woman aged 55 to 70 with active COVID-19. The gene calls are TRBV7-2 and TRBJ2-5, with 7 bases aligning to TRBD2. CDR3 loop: CASSLIAGAGRETQYF. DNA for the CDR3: TGTGCCAGCAGCTTGATCGCTGGAGCGGGAAGGGAGACCCAGTACTTC.